Here is one TCR beta chain with its context. This record comes from a study of blood T cell repertoires in COVID-19. For the study at large: Whether acute or convalescent, the COVID-19 samples came from the United States, Italy and Spain.

Per the original data handling: Nucleated cell number was recorded as an estimate derived from reference gene primer amplification. Profiling relied on immunoSEQ multiplex PCR, and the TCRdb table lists in-frame clones only, not all of them. Clonal size and the V and J genes are those of that table, whereas D and trimming came from the DNA. The repertoire holds 95,000 to 150,000 clones, around 90% seen once, with 3.8% in the top ten. Germline lookup yields CDR1 LGHNA and CDR2 YNFKEQ. The V segment lost 1 base and the J segment 0 bases; nucleotides outside the gene matches: 5. The CDR3 runs 16 residues. The Seattle patients, enrolled during active infection, were followed longitudinally.

This clonotype was obtained from a woman between 55 and 75 years old with COVID-19, enrolled during active disease. The V gene is TRBV4-2, the J gene TRBJ1-1; TRBD1 matches 7 bases. What was sequenced was peripheral blood. The DNA for the CDR3 is TGTGCCAGCAGCCAAGCGGACAGGCTAATGAACACTGAAGCTTTCTTT. Its protein is CASSQADRLMNTEAFF.